The entry that follows covers one T cell receptor (beta chain) sequence. Its antigen is currently unknown. CD45RO-CCR7+CD27+CD95- cells counted as naive CD8+ T cells. The sample is drawn from a study of CXCR3-negative and CXCR3-positive naive CD8 T cells. Overall study findings and caveats: The study found CXCR3 expression partially decreased after cryopreservation and ran most assays on fresh PBMCs. Both of the naive subsets showed about the same high diversity, but memory CD8+ cells had much less. When CXCR3-positive naive cells were set against CXCR3-negative naive cells, the former had more hydrophobic TRB CDR3s. With respect to TRBV-TRBJ usage, naive CXCR3-negative and CXCR3-positive cells were similar; memory differed.

CDR3 size: 13 residues. CDR1 and CDR2 from the germline V gene are LGHNA and YSLEER. The TRB libraries of cDNA were built by UMI-labeled 5' RACE. No DNA is given; TCRdb re-called the 5' RACE reads and lists each CDR3 protein once. The sample shows tens of thousands of distinct CDR3 sequences, and approximately 0.82% sits with its ten largest clones. This TCR was sampled from a human donor in good health. Some clones in this sample may be carry-over from other donors' samples. The V call is TRBV4-3, the J call TRBJ2-7. Sequencing was done on a sample of naive CXCR3+ CD8+ T cells from blood. The subset was: CD45RO-CCR7+CD27+CD95- naive CD8+ T cells expressing CXCR3 (TNR3+). CDR3 loop: CASSQARLYEQYF.